Sequencing of this TCR beta chain was carried out in a study of CD8+CD57+ T cells in acquired aplastic anemia. Broader study findings: CD8+ Simpson's diversity showed no significant patient-control difference.

Points on this clonotype: What it binds is unknown.

TCR beta VDJ and CDR3 profiling used genomic DNA as template. MiXCR, run by TCRdb on the reads, gives a single entry per CDR3 protein. This sample yields 200,000 or so distinct CDR3 sequences, of which around 65% are seen a single time; around 42% belongs to the top ten. The V end lost 9 bases, the J end lost 2 bases, and 8 bases lay between the germline ends. Germline V gene sequence: CDR1 LNHDA, CDR2 SQIVND (reference sequence). The CDR3 has 12 residues. Sequenced sample: sorted CD4+, CD8+, or CD8+CD57+ T cells (not recorded which) from PBMCs. The chain recombines TRBV19 with TRBJ1-5; possibly TRBD1 for D (6 bases). The clonotype originates from a human donor with severe aplastic anemia or a healthy control (not recorded which). Written as DNA, the CDR3 is TGTGCCAGCCGGACAGGCAATCAGCCCCAGCATTTT. Translated, it gives CASRTGNQPQHF. The full variable domain, its missing parts supplied by reference TRBV19 and TRBJ1-5, is DGGITQSPKYLFRKEGQNVTLSCEQNLNHDAMYWYRQDPGQGLRLIYYSQIVNDFQKGDIAEGYSVSREKKESFPLTVTSAQKNPTAFYLCASRTGNQPQHFGDGTRLSIL.